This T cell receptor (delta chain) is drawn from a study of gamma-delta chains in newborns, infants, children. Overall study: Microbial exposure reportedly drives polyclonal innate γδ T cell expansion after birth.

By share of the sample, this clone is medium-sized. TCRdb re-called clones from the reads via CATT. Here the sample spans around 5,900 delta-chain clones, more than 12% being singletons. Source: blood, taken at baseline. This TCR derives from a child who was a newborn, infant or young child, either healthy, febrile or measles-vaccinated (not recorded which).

The CDR3 sequence: CAFTSSYRGCTGGYTDKLIF. The CDR3 DNA follows: TGTGCCTTTACATCCTCGTATCGGGGGTGTACTGGGGGATACACCGATAAACTCATCTTT. The chain employs TRDV3 and TRDJ1; TRDD3 matches at 10 bases. CDR1 and CDR2 (germline): TVYSNPD, GDNSRS (reference sequence). CDR3 length equals 20 residues. V lost 1 base to trimming and J lost 0 bases; unmatched junction nucleotides: 20.